A selection of T cell receptor beta chains follows, all from one sample in a study of radiotherapy plus CTLA-4 blockade in lung cancer. Assay used: immunoSEQ multiplex PCR; TCRdb lists only in-frame clones, some missing. The sample yields about 73,000 clones, roughly 91% seen once. The sample was peripheral blood, taken from a patient treated with radiotherapy plus ipilimumab. The source of these receptors is a human donor with non-small cell lung cancer that progressed on radiotherapy plus ipilimumab. Each CDR3 is given with its conserved first and last residue. A D gene is named only where the DNA matches it firmly. Rows give clone size only sometimes, using once, few, many, or a class for an expanded clone.

d_call,v_call,clone_size,j_call,cdr3_nt,cdr3_aa
.,TRBV4-2,once,TRBJ2-1,TGTGCCAGCAGCCAAGAACGTGGGGCTCCAAAGCAGTTCTTC,CASSQERGAPKQFF
.,TRBV11-3,.,TRBJ2-3,TGTGCCAGCAGCCCCACCCCCGCAGGCACAGATACGCAGTATTTT,CASSPTPAGTDTQYF
.,TRBV30,.,TRBJ1-2,TGTGCCTGGAGACACCCTGGCCTCGGGGGAAATGGCTACACCTTC,CAWRHPGLGGNGYTF
TRBD2,TRBV28,.,TRBJ2-1,TGTGCCAGCAGTTTATTGGCTAGCGGGAGTCGTGAGCAGTTCTTC,CASSLLASGSREQFF
.,TRBV19,.,TRBJ1-5,TGTGCCAGTAGTATCCGGGGAACTTACAATCAGCCCCAGCATTTT,CASSIRGTYNQPQHF
.,TRBV5-8,.,TRBJ2-3,TGTGCCAGCAGCCGATTCGGGAGTTGGGCAGATACGCAGTATTTT,CASSRFGSWADTQYF
TRBD1,TRBV18,.,TRBJ1-2,TGTGCCAGCTCCCCGACAGGGACCAACTATGGCTACACCTTC,CASSPTGTNYGYTF
.,TRBV28,.,TRBJ1-2,TGTGCCAGCAGTCAACCTAGGGGCCGCAATGGCTACACCTTC,CASSQPRGRNGYTF
.,TRBV2,.,TRBJ1-2,TGTGCCAGCAGTGAAGCACAGACAAACTATGGCTACACCTTC,CASSEAQTNYGYTF
TRBD2,TRBV5-1,few,TRBJ2-5,TGCGCCAGCAGCTTGGGGAGCTCGGGGGGCCAAGAGACCCAGTACTTC,CASSLGSSGGQETQYF
TRBD2,TRBV4-1,.,TRBJ2-7,TGCGCCAGCAGCCGATCGAGCAAGCAAGGGACTAGCGGAACCTACGAGCAGTACTTC,CASSRSSKQGTSGTYEQYF
.,TRBV5-4,few,TRBJ1-4,TGTGCCAGCAGCTTCGAGTGGGGGCAACTGTTTTTT,CASSFEWGQLFF
.,TRBV7-9,.,TRBJ2-1,TGTGCCAGCAGCCGGAACTACAATGAGCAGTTCTTC,CASSRNYNEQFF
.,TRBV6-6,.,TRBJ1-1,TGTGCCAGCAGTTACTCCCGGGGGAGTCGGGACACTGAAGCTTTCTTT,CASSYSRGSRDTEAFF
TRBD2,TRBV10-3,.,TRBJ2-7,TGTGCCATCAGTGTAGGACTAGCGGGAATCTACGAGCAGTACTTC,CAISVGLAGIYEQYF
.,TRBV14,few,TRBJ2-1,TGTGCCAGCAGTCCCCTTTGGGGGGACTCCTACAATGAGCAGTTCTTC,CASSPLWGDSYNEQFF
.,TRBV19,.,TRBJ2-1,TGTGCCAGTGCCCAGGGCTCCTACAATGAGCAGTTCTTC,CASAQGSYNEQFF
TRBD1,TRBV5-1,.,TRBJ1-1,TGCGCCAGCAGCCCAACACAGGGGAAGAGTACTGAAGCTTTCTTT,CASSPTQGKSTEAFF
TRBD1,TRBV5-1,.,TRBJ1-1,TGCGCCAGCAGCGACGAGACAGGGGGCGGAACTGAAGCTTTCTTT,CASSDETGGGTEAFF
.,TRBV19,.,TRBJ1-1,TGTGCCAGTAGGCCCCAGGGGATGAACACTGAAGCTTTCTTT,CASRPQGMNTEAFF
.,TRBV6-1,.,TRBJ1-1,TGTGCCAGCAGTAGTTGGAACACTGAAGCTTTCTTT,CASSSWNTEAFF
TRBD1,TRBV28,.,TRBJ2-1,TGTGCCAGCAGCACCGGGACAGGAGATTACAATGAGCAGTTCTTC,CASSTGTGDYNEQFF
TRBD2,TRBV19,.,TRBJ2-3,TGTGCCAGTAGTATCTCCCTAGCGGGAGCAGATACGCAGTATTTT,CASSISLAGADTQYF
TRBD2,TRBV11-1,.,TRBJ2-7,TGTGCCAGCAGCGTGGGACTAGCGGAAAGCTCCTACGAGCAGTACTTC,CASSVGLAESSYEQYF
.,TRBV5-1,.,TRBJ2-1,TGCGCCAGCAGCTCGGGGCTAGGGGATGGTGAAGAGCAGTTCTTC,CASSSGLGDGEEQFF
.,TRBV28,.,TRBJ2-7,TGTGCCAGCGGGCCGGAGCAGTACTTC,CASGPEQYF
.,TRBV7-9,.,TRBJ2-7,TGTGCCAGCAGCTTAATACAGGGAGTCGAGCAGTACTTC,CASSLIQGVEQYF
TRBD2,TRBV5-4,.,TRBJ2-3,TGTGCCAGCAGCCCTTGGGGACTAGCTAGCACAGATACGCAGTATTTT,CASSPWGLASTDTQYF